This TCR beta chain was sequenced during a study of a mutant IDH1 vaccine in newly diagnosed glioma. Across the study: Visit V12 was scheduled at week 35 and visit V13 at week 47. General study findings and limits: Pseudoprogression showed no apparent link to changes in top peripheral T cell clonotypes.

Comment on this clone: Antigen unknown.

Data came from immunoSEQ multiplex PCR; TCRdb stores just in-frame clones and leaves some out. This sample has some 87,000 clones, with about 81% found just once. V lost 5 bases and J 1 base, leaving 18 bases between the germline ends. Germline CDR1 LNHDA, CDR2 SQIVND (reference sequence). The CDR3 length is 17 residues. Noted time point: week 47, end of study. Every vaccination contained 300 ug of the mutant IDH1 20-mer peptide and was paired with topical imiquimod. All eight of the vaccinations patients received fell in weeks 1, 3, 5, 7, 11, 15, 19 and 23. This sequence was found in a man aged 35-49 years with glioma. The rearrangement joins TRBV19 to TRBJ1-5, with a tentative D call TRBD1 (6 bases). Sequences were derived from PBMCs, sampled from a glioma patient whose treatment included an IDH1 peptide vaccine. The DNA of the CDR3 is TGTGCCAGTAGTGCAACCCGGGGGGACAAGAGCAATCAGCCCCAGCATTTT. The encoded protein is CASSATRGDKSNQPQHF.